The 11 T cell receptor beta chains given below trace back to one sample, sequenced in a study of shared clonotypes between healthy human individuals. Some clones are missing from TCRdb's copy, which holds only in-frame ones; the method was immunoSEQ multiplex PCR. The repertoire holds around 1,000,000 clones, with 77% as singletons. Sequencing was performed on memory CD4+ T cells from PBMCs. The subset here: CD45RA-negative fraction. These receptors came from a man aged 18-30 years in good health. Some clones in this sample may be carry-over from other donors' samples.

The gene calls are TRBV2 and TRBJ2-4; 9 bases fit TRBD2. Looked up from germline, CDR1 is SNHLY and CDR2 is FYNNEI. V gave up 4 bases and J gave up 5 bases; unmatched junction bases: 6. This CDR3 region has 15 residues. The CDR3: CASSVEGGRENIQYF. CDR3 in DNA: TGTGCCAGCAGTGTGGAAGGCGGGAGGGAAAACATTCAGTACTTC.

This rearrangement joins TRBV30 to TRBJ2-5; weak D call: TRBD1 (5 bases). Germline values: CDR1 GTSNPN, CDR2 SVGIG (reference sequence). V lost 2 bases and J 4 bases, leaving 11 bases between the germline ends. The CDR3 is made up of 13 amino acids. DNA of the CDR3: TGTGCCTGGAGTAGGGGCTCCCCAGAGACCCAGTACTTC. Its protein is CAWSRGSPETQYF.

The rearrangement links TRBV7-9 to TRBJ2-2; D not resolved. The V and J ends lost 1 base and 5 bases respectively, with 5 bases between them. This CDR3 region has 13 residues. From germline, CDR1 is SEHNR and CDR2 FQNEAQ (reference sequence). The CDR3 protein is CASSLGWTGELFF. The DNA of the CDR3 is TGTGCCAGCAGCTTAGGGTGGACCGGGGAGCTGTTTTTT.

The genes are TRBV28 and TRBJ2-7, with 11 bases lining up with TRBD2. Germline loops: CDR1 MDHEN, CDR2 SYDVKM. The ends lost 5 bases at V and 4 bases at J; junction bases unmatched: 7. The CDR3 length is 15 residues. CDR3 in amino acids: CASSQPGLAEYEQYF. In DNA form, the CDR3 reads TGTGCCAGCAGTCAACCGGGACTAGCGGAGTACGAGCAGTACTTC.

On this clone: The identical CDR3 is also encoded by other nucleotide sequences in the sample. J is TRBJ2-5 and V is TRBV5-4, with D tentatively TRBD1 (7 bases). From germline, CDR1 is SGHNT and CDR2 YYREEE (reference sequence). The CDR3 runs to 14 residues. V was pared by 1 base and J by 4 bases, with 11 bases between. CDR3 DNA sequence: TGTGCCAGCAGCTTGTCGCAGGGGGGAGAGACCCAGTACTTC. This gives the protein CASSLSQGGETQYF.

The genes are TRBV5-1 and TRBJ1-2; 8 nucleotides line up with TRBD1. The CDR3 sequence is 15 residues long. Per the germline V gene, CDR1 is SGHRS and CDR2 is YFSETQ. The V gene end was trimmed by 5 bases and the J gene end by 0 bases; junction bases not matched to a gene: 6. CDR3 loop: CASRGTGRANYGYTF. The DNA of the CDR3 is TGCGCCAGCAGGGGGACAGGTCGAGCTAACTATGGCTACACCTTC. Full variable domain (remainder filled in from reference TRBV5-1 and TRBJ1-2): KAGVTQTPRYLIKTRGQQVTLSCSPISGHRSVSWYQQTPGQGLQFLFEYFSETQRNKGNFPGRFSGRQFSNSRSEMNVSTLELGDSALYLCASRGTGRANYGYTFGSGTRLTVV.

The rearrangement links TRBV5-5 to TRBJ2-5; D not certain. V shed 0 bases and J shed 1 base, with 10 bases lying between them. The germline gives CDR1 SGHKS, CDR2 YYEKEE (reference sequence). This CDR3 contains 15 residues. CDR3 DNA: TGTGCCAGCAGCTTGGGCGTGTCGCCCCAAGAGACCCAGTACTTC. Amino acid sequence: CASSLGVSPQETQYF.

The genes are TRBV7-2 and TRBJ1-1; D not certain. Trimming pared 5 bases from V and 4 bases from J, leaving 17 bases between. There are 15 residues in the CDR3. From germline, CDR1 is SGHTA and CDR2 FQGNSA. CDR3 amino acids: CASSLTPFSGTEAFF. The DNA for the CDR3 is TGTGCCAGCAGCCTCACTCCTTTCTCCGGCACTGAAGCTTTCTTT.

The chain recombines TRBV5-5 with TRBJ2-1; 8 bases are shared with TRBD2. Trimming at V came to 0 bases and at J to 9 bases, leaving 2 bases not matched to a gene. There are 13 residues in the CDR3. Germline V gives CDR1 SGHKS, CDR2 YYEKEE (reference sequence). CDR3 residues: CASSLDLAGEQFF. The DNA of the CDR3 is TGTGCCAGCAGCTTGGATCTAGCGGGTGAGCAGTTCTTC.

This clone is a singleton in its sample. The chain recombines TRBV5-1 with TRBJ2-7; perhaps TRBD1 as D (8 bases). CDR1 and CDR2 (germline): SGHRS, YFSETQ. V was shortened by 4 bases and J by 5 bases, with 16 bases between the two germline ends. The CDR3 sequence is 14 residues long. CDR3 sequence (DNA): TGCGCCAGCAGCCCCCAGGGGGCGGGAGACGAGCAGTACTTC. Its translation: CASSPQGAGDEQYF.

A single count supports this clone. CDR3 in DNA: TGTGCCAGTGAAAGGCTTTCTGGAAACACCATATATTTT. Amino acid sequence: CASERLSGNTIYF. J is TRBJ1-3 and V is TRBV19; D is unresolved. Germline V gene lookup returns CDR1 LNHDA and CDR2 SQIVND (reference sequence). The CDR3 length is 13 residues. V was clipped by 8 bases and J by 1 base, with 9 bases between them.